The next 26 T cell receptor beta chains were all read from a single sample in a study of T-cell reconstitution after alpha-beta-depleted transplantation in children. For TCRbeta, the library was prepared with unique molecular identifiers. MiXCR, applied by TCRdb to the PCR reads, yields one record per CDR3 protein. The data contain 350,000 to 500,000 distinct CDR3 sequences, about 40% of them singletons. The sample here was PBMCs, taken before TCRalphabeta/CD19-depleted stem cell transplant. The receptors stem from a girl aged 2 to 9 with aplastic anemia, due to receive a stem cell transplant.

This clonotype was seen at least ten times. An end of the junction differs from the germline gene, which may be a read error. This chain links TRBV5-1 with TRBJ2-7, with TRBD1 matching over 11 bases. Germline CDR1 and CDR2: SGHRS and YFSETQ. The CDR3 extends over 15 amino acids. CDR3 in amino acids: CASRLEGQGAYEQYF. CDR3 nucleotide sequence: TGCGCCAGCAGGTTGGAGGGACAGGGGGCCTACGAGCAGTACTTC. The full variable domain, its missing parts supplied by reference TRBV5-1 and TRBJ2-7, is KAGVTQTPRYLIKTRGQQVTLSCSPISGHRSVSWYQQTPGQGLQFLFEYFSETQRNKGNFPGRFSGRQFSNSRSEMNVSTLELGDSALYLCASRLEGQGAYEQYFGPGTRLTVT.

This chain uses TRBV29-1 with TRBJ1-1; possibly TRBD1 for D (5 bases). Trimming took off 4 bases at V and 0 bases at J, with 6 bases between the two ends. Germline CDR1 reads SQVTM; CDR2 reads ANQGSEA. The CDR3 runs to 12 residues. CDR3 in DNA: TGCAGCGTTGCGACAGTGAACACTGAAGCTTTCTTT. Amino acid sequence: CSVATVNTEAFF.

This clonotype was observed many times. The chain uses TRBV6-2 or TRBV6-3 and TRBJ2-6; TRBD2 agrees at 14 bases. The V gene end was trimmed by 7 bases and the J gene end by 0 bases; junction bases not matched to a gene: 17. Germline values: CDR1 MNHEY, CDR2 SVGEGT. The CDR3 sequence is 22 residues long. CDR3 coding DNA: TGTGCCAGCACCAATACGGGACTAGCGGGAGTTAGGTTGGGCTCTGGGGCCAACGTCCTGACTTTC. This translates into CASTNTGLAGVRLGSGANVLTF.

This sequence joins TRBV6-1 and TRBJ2-7; unclear D gene. The V end was cut by 7 bases, the J end by 2 bases, with 15 bases between. The CDR3 covers 14 residues. The V gene's germline CDR1 is MNHNS and CDR2 SASEGT. CDR3 sequence (DNA): TGTGCCAGCACCTCTCCCAGCGACGCCTACGAGCAGTACTTC. Its translation: CASTSPSDAYEQYF.

The gene calls are TRBV28 and TRBJ2-5; 8 bases match TRBD1. CDR3 size: 13 residues. Trimming removed 4 bases from V and 2 bases from J; junction bases left unmatched: 0. Per the germline V gene, CDR1 is MDHEN and CDR2 is SYDVKM. CDR3 protein: CASSWTGQETQYF. CDR3 coding DNA: TGTGCCAGCAGTTGGACAGGGCAAGAGACCCAGTACTTC.

This clonotype was observed a few times. The V call is TRBV6-5, the J call TRBJ2-1; perhaps TRBD2 as D (5 bases). This CDR3 comprises 12 residues. V was trimmed by 8 bases and J by 9 bases, leaving 14 bases between them. Germline CDR1 MNHEY, CDR2 SVGAGI. The DNA for the CDR3 is TGTGCCAGCTCTGCAGTGGCGGGTGAGCAGTTCTTC. It specifies CASSAVAGEQFF.

CDR3 amino acids: CASSLVLSVTGELFF. In DNA form, the CDR3 reads TGTGCCAGCAGCTTAGTACTAAGTGTCACCGGGGAGCTGTTTTTT. This chain uses TRBV7-9 with TRBJ2-2; D not certain. V was shortened by 1 base and J by 4 bases, with 10 bases between the two germline ends. The V gene's germline CDR1 is SEHNR and CDR2 FQNEAQ (reference sequence). The CDR3 has 15 amino acids.

The rearrangement uses TRBV6-5 and TRBJ1-2; D unclear. Trimming removed 0 bases at V and 4 bases at J, with 6 bases between. Germline lookup yields CDR1 MNHEY and CDR2 SVGAGI. This CDR3 is 13 amino acids long. CDR3 protein: CASSYSHSYGYTF. The CDR3 DNA reads TGTGCCAGCAGTTACTCGCACAGCTATGGCTACACCTTC.

This chain connects TRBV30 to TRBJ2-7; no firm D call. V lost 5 bases, J lost 3 bases, and 11 bases lay in between. This CDR3 has 12 amino acids. The V gene's germline CDR1 is GTSNPN and CDR2 SVGIG (reference sequence). CDR3 sequence: CAWGPNLYEQYF. The CDR3 nucleotides read TGTGCCTGGGGACCAAACCTCTACGAGCAGTACTTC.

This rearrangement joins TRBV24-1 to TRBJ2-1; TRBD1 is a possible D gene (5 bases). Germline values: CDR1 KGHDR, CDR2 SFDVKD. The V gene lost 0 bases and the J gene lost 9 bases, with 5 bases spanning the gap. The CDR3 runs to 12 residues. In DNA form, the CDR3 reads TGTGCCACCAGTGATTTGGGGGCTGAGCAGTTCTTC. Its protein product is CATSDLGAEQFF.

The chain combines TRBV7-3 with TRBJ2-3; 14 nucleotides match TRBD2. The germline V gene encodes CDR1 SGHTA and CDR2 FQGTGA. This CDR3 is 18 amino acids long. V shed 5 bases, J shed 4 bases, and the junction held 11 bases outside the gene matches. The CDR3 nucleotides read TGTGCCAGCAGCCCAAGATGGACTAGCGGGGGGCTTGCAGATACGCAGTATTTT. This translates into CASSPRWTSGGLADTQYF.

In its sample, this clonotype was seen a few times. The chain is built from TRBV28 and TRBJ1-2; 8 positions agree with TRBD1. With V trimmed by 0 bases and J by 8 bases, 8 bases remained unmatched. This CDR3 is built from 15 residues. Germline V gene sequence: CDR1 MDHEN, CDR2 SYDVKM. The CDR3 region is CASSLWTGVFGGYTF. The CDR3 DNA is TGTGCCAGCAGTTTATGGACAGGGGTCTTTGGCGGCTACACCTTC.

The chain uses TRBV29-1 and TRBJ2-7; D is possibly TRBD2 (6 bases). Trimming removed 0 bases at V and 3 bases at J, with 9 bases between. CDR1 is SQVTM and CDR2 is ANQGSEA in the germline V gene. This CDR3 is 13 amino acids long. The CDR3 is CSVEEAGRYEQYF. The CDR3 bases are TGCAGCGTTGAAGAGGCGGGACGCTACGAGCAGTACTTC.

This clonotype has a single count. The junction shows a germline mismatch at one end, possibly a read error. The chain employs TRBV28 and TRBJ1-1; no definite D call. Per germline, CDR1 MDHEN and CDR2 SYDVKM. The CDR3 contains 13 residues. The CDR3 sequence: CVSSPFMNTEAFF. The CDR3 DNA is TGTGTCAGCAGCCCGTTTATGAACACTGAAGCTTTCTTT. Drawing the rest from reference TRBV28 and TRBJ1-1, the complete variable domain is DVKVTQSSRYLVKRTGEKVFLECVQDMDHENMFWYRQDPGLGLRLIYFSYDVKMKEKGDIPEGYSVSREKKERFSLILESASTNQTSMYLCVSSPFMNTEAFFGQGTRLTVV.

The table lists this clonotype with many counts. V and J are TRBV7-2 and TRBJ2-5; D unresolved. Trimming removed 5 bases at V and 1 base at J, with 11 bases between. CDR1 is SGHTA, CDR2 FQGNSA, per germline. This CDR3 has 14 amino acids. The chain's CDR3 is CASSPEYLQETQYF. The CDR3 DNA reads TGTGCCAGCAGCCCGGAATACCTCCAAGAGACCCAGTACTTC.

This clonotype was counted a few times. The J gene is TRBJ1-1, the V gene TRBV5-6; D ambiguous. Trimming pared 3 bases from V and 8 bases from J, leaving 8 bases between. Germline loops: CDR1 SGHDT, CDR2 YYEEEE. This CDR3 region has 11 residues. As DNA, the CDR3 is TGTGCCAGCAGCTACGGATTAGAAGCTTTCTTT. This codes for CASSYGLEAFF.

This clonotype showed up just once. CDR3 loop: CASSPEAGLNTYEQYF. The DNA for the CDR3 is TGTGCCAGCAGTCCAGAAGCGGGTCTAAATACCTACGAGCAGTACTTC. This chain links TRBV7-9 with TRBJ2-7, with D perhaps TRBD2 (6 bases). CDR3 length: 16 residues. Germline assignment: CDR1 SEHNR and CDR2 FQNEAQ (reference sequence). V lost 6 bases and J 2 bases, leaving 20 bases between the germline ends.

The chain is built from TRBV11-2 and TRBJ2-1, with TRBD2 matching over 9 bases. Trimming removed 1 base from V and 9 bases from J; junction bases left unmatched: 7. The length of the CDR3 is 15 residues. The germline V gene has CDR1 SGHAT and CDR2 FQNNGV. CDR3 sequence reads: CASSLVWREGLEQFF. CDR3 coding DNA: TGTGCCAGCAGCTTAGTCTGGCGGGAGGGCCTTGAGCAGTTCTTC.

The chain is built from TRBV20-1 and TRBJ2-3; D gene unclear. Trimming removed 5 bases at V and 6 bases at J, with 6 bases between. In germline, CDR1 is DFQATT, CDR2 SNEGSKA (reference sequence). This CDR3 is 10 amino acids long. The CDR3 sequence: CSAEVDTQYF. DNA of the CDR3: TGCAGTGCTGAAGTGGATACGCAGTATTTT.

The chain links TRBV12-3 or TRBV12-4 to TRBJ2-2; the D is unclear. V was shortened by 6 bases and J by 5 bases, with 10 bases between the two germline ends. The CDR3 contains 13 residues. The CDR3 DNA sequence: TGTGCCAGCAGAACAACCTCGACCGGGGAGCTGTTTTTT. Amino acids: CASRTTSTGELFF.

This clonotype was found many times. J is TRBJ2-1 and V is TRBV7-2, with TRBD2 identical over 8 bases. There are 14 residues in the CDR3. V lost 3 bases to trimming and J lost 8 bases; unmatched junction nucleotides: 6. The germline V gene encodes CDR1 SGHTA and CDR2 FQGNSA. CDR3 sequence (DNA): TGTGCCAGCAGCTTGAGCGGGAGTAGGGATGAGCAGTTCTTC. It codes for CASSLSGSRDEQFF.

This clonotype was observed many times. The CDR3 reads CASSPLSGISNEQFF. CDR3 nucleotide sequence: TGTGCCAGCAGCCCCCTCAGCGGGATTTCGAATGAGCAGTTCTTC. The chain is built from TRBV5-6 and TRBJ2-1; TRBD2 matches at 7 bases. The germline V gene has CDR1 SGHDT and CDR2 YYEEEE. Losses at the gene ends were 4 bases for V and 7 bases for J; bases not matched to a gene: 11. This CDR3 contains 15 residues.

The chain is built from TRBV20-1 and TRBJ1-2, with D hard to call. Germline values: CDR1 DFQATT, CDR2 SNEGSKA (reference sequence). V dropped 3 bases and J dropped 1 base, with 15 bases sitting between them. The CDR3 runs 15 residues. CDR3 protein: CSASGFGNYNYGYTF. CDR3 coding DNA: TGCAGTGCTAGCGGGTTCGGGAACTATAACTATGGCTACACCTTC.

This clonotype was seen more than once but under ten times. The chain links TRBV6-1 to TRBJ2-1, with 10 nucleotides matching TRBD2. Per the germline V gene, CDR1 is MNHNS and CDR2 is SASEGT. Trimming removed 6 bases from V and 5 bases from J; junction bases left unmatched: 13. This CDR3 has 17 amino acids. The CDR3: CASSRGLAGAPHNEQFF. The CDR3, as DNA: TGTGCCAGCAGCCGAGGGCTAGCGGGAGCTCCCCACAATGAGCAGTTCTTC.

This clonotype was seen ten or more times. The chain links TRBV9 to TRBJ2-1; 13 bases align to TRBD2. The CDR3 is 16 residues long. Germline CDR1 and CDR2: SGDLS and YYNGEE. V lost 7 bases to trimming and J lost 6 bases; unmatched junction nucleotides: 10. CDR3 sequence: CASSQAGTSGTNEQFF. The CDR3 DNA is TGTGCCAGCTCCCAAGCCGGGACTAGCGGGACCAATGAGCAGTTCTTC.

The chain links TRBV2 to TRBJ2-7; tentative D call: TRBD1 (6 bases). The V and J ends lost 4 bases and 3 bases respectively, with 10 bases between them. Germline assignment: CDR1 SNHLY and CDR2 FYNNEI. The CDR3 runs to 13 residues. As DNA, the CDR3 is TGTGCCAGCAGTGGGGGGCCCAACTACGAGCAGTACGTC. It translates to CASSGGPNYEQYV.